This T cell receptor beta chain was sequenced in a study of T cell clusters in autoimmune cytopenias. One tube held mixed TRB-A and TRB-B primer pools for touch-down PCR. From its re-call of the multiplex PCR reads, TCRdb lists each CDR3 protein once, without DNA. The sample data list under 4,000 distinct CDR3 sequences. CDR1 and CDR2 (germline): MNHEY, SVGAGI. The CDR3 loop spans 17 amino acids. This clonotype shows up as medium-sized by frequency. Each sample's input was 250 to 300 ng genomic DNA, 40,000 or so genome equivalents. The TCR originated in a human donor with an autoimmune cytopenia or autoimmune hepatitis (not recorded which). This chain links TRBV6-5 with TRBJ2-3; TCRdb proposes TRBD1, but this gene call is untestable without DNA. Input material: peripheral blood. The CDR3 protein is CASRRNRGRGGTDTQYF.